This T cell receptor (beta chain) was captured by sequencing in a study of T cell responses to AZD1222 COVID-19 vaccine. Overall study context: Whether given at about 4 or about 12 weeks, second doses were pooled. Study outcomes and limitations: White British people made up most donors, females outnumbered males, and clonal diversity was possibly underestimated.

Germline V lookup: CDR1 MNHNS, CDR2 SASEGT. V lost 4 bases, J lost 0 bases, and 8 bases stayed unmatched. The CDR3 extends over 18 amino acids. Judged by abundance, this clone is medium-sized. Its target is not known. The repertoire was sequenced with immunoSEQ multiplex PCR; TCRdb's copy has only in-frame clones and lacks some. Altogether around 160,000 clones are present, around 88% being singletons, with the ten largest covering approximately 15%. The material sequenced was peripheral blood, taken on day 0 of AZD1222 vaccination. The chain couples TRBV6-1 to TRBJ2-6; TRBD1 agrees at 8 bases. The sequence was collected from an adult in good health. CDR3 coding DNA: TGTGCCAGCAGTGGCCGACAGGGGCCGACCTCTGGGGCCAACGTCCTGACTTTC. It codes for CASSGRQGPTSGANVLTF.